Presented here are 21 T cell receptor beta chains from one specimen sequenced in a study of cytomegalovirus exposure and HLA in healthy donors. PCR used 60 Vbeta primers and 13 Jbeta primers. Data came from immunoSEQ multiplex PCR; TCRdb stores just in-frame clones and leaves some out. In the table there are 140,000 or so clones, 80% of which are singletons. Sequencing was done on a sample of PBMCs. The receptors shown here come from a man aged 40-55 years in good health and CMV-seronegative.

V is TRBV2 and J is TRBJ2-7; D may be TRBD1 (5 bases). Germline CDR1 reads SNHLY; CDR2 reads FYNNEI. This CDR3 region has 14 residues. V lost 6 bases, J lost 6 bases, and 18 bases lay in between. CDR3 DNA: TGTGCCAGCAGCAAGGGGTTAAACGGCCTCGAGCAGTACTTC. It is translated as CASSKGLNGLEQYF.

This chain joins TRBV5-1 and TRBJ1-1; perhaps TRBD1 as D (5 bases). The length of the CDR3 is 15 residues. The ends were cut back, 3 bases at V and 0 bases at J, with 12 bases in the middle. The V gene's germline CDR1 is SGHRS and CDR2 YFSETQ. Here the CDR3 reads CASSSTQTVNTEAFF. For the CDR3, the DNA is TGCGCCAGCAGCTCGACGCAGACAGTGAACACTGAAGCTTTCTTT.

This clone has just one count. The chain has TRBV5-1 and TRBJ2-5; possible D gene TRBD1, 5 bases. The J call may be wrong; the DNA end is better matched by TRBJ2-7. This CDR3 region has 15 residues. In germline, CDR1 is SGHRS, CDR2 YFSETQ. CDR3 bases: TGCGCCAGCAGCTCCCAGGGCCCAGGAGTCTACGAGCAGTACTTC. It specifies CASSSQGPGVYEQYF.

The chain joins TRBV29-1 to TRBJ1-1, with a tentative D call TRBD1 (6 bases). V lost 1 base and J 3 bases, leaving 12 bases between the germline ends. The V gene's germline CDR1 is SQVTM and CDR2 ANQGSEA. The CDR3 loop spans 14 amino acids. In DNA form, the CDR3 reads TGCAGCGTTGAAGTACAGGGAGTACACACTGAAGCTTTCTTT. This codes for CSVEVQGVHTEAFF.

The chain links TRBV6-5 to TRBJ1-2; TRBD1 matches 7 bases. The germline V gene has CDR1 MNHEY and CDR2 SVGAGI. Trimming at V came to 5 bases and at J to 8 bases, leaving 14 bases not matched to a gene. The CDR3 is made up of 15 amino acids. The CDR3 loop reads CASSAPRTGEVGYTF. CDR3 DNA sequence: TGTGCCAGCAGTGCCCCCCGGACAGGAGAAGTCGGCTACACCTTC.

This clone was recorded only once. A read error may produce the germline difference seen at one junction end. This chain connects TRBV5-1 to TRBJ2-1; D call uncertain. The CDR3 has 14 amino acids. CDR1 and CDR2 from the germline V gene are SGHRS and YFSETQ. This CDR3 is CASSLSRSRNERFF. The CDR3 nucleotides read TGCGCCAGCAGCTTGTCAAGGTCGCGCAATGAGCGGTTCTTC.

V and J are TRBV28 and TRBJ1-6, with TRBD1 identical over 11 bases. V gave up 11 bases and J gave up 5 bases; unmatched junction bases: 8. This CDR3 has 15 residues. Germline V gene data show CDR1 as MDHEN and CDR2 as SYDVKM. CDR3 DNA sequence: TGTGCCGGCGGGGACAGGGGGGTAGATAATTCACCCCTCCACTTT. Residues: CAGGDRGVDNSPLHF.

CDR3 sequence (DNA): TGTGCCAGCAGTTCGCGAAGACAGGGGGCTATTAGGAACACCATATATTTT. Translated, it gives CASSSRRQGAIRNTIYF. The chain employs TRBV27 and TRBJ1-3; 10 bases map to TRBD1. The length of the CDR3 is 17 residues. The germline gives CDR1 MNHEY, CDR2 SMNVEV (reference sequence). V lost 4 bases, J lost 7 bases, and 13 bases stayed unmatched.

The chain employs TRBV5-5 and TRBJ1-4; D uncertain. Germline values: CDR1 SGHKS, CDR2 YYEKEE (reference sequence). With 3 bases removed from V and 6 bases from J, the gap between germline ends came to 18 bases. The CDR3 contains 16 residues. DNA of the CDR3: TGTGCCAGCAGCTCCATGTCAGGATCTCATGATGAAAAACTGTTTTTT. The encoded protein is CASSSMSGSHDEKLFF.

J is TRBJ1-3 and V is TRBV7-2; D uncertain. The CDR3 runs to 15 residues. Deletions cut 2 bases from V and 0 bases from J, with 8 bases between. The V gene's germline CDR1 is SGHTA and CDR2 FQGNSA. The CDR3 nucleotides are TGTGCCAGCAGCTTATGGGCAAGCTCTGGAAACACCATATATTTT. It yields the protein CASSLWASSGNTIYF.

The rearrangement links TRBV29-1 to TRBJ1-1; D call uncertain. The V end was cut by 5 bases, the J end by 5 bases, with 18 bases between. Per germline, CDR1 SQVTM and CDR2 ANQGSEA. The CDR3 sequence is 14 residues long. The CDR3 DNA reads TGCAGCGTTATCTTAAGGCTGCGGGGAACTGAAGCTTTCTTT. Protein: CSVILRLRGTEAFF.

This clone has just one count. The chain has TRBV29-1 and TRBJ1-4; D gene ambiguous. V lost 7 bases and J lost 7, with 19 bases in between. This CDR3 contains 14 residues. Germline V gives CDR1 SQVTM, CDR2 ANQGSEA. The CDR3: CSAKVPSRGEKLFF. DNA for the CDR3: TGCAGCGCCAAGGTGCCCAGTAGAGGTGAAAAACTGTTTTTT.

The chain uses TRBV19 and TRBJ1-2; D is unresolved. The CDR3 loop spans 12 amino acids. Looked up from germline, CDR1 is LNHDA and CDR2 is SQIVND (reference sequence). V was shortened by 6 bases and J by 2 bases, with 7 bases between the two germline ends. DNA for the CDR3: TGTGCCAGTAGAGCACAGAACTATGGCTACACCTTC. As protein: CASRAQNYGYTF.

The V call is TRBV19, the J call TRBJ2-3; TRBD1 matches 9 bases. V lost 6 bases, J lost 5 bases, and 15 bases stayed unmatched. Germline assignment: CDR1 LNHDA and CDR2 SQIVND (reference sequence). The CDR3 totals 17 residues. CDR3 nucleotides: TGTGCCAGTAGGGGGTCAGGGGACAGGGCCTTTCGAGATACGCAGTATTTT. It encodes CASRGSGDRAFRDTQYF. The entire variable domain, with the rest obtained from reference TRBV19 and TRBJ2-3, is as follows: DGGITQSPKYLFRKEGQNVTLSCEQNLNHDAMYWYRQDPGQGLRLIYYSQIVNDFQKGDIAEGYSVSREKKESFPLTVTSAQKNPTAFYLCASRGSGDRAFRDTQYFGPGTRLTVL.

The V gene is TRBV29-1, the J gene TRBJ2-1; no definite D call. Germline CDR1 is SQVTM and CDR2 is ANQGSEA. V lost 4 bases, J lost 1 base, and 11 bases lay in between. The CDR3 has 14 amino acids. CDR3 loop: CSVGGLESYNEQFF. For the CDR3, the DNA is TGCAGCGTTGGCGGATTGGAATCCTACAATGAGCAGTTCTTC.

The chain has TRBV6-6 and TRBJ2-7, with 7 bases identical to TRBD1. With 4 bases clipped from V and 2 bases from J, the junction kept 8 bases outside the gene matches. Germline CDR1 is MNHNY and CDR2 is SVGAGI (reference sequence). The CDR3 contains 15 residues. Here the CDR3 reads CASSLGAGTAYEQYF. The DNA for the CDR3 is TGTGCCAGCAGTTTGGGAGCCGGGACAGCCTACGAGCAGTACTTC.

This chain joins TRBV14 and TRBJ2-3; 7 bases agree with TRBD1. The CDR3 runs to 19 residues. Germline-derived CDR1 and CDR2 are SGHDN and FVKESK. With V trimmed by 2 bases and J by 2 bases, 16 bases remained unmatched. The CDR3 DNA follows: TGTGCCAGCAGCCAACTTGGGGGCACTAGGGGGCCCCACACAGATACGCAGTATTTT. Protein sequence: CASSQLGGTRGPHTDTQYF.

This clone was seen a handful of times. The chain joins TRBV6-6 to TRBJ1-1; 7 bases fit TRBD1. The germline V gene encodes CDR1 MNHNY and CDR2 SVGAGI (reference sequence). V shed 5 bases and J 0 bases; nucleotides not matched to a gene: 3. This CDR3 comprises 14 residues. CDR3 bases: TGTGCCAGCAGTACAGGGGCCGTGAACACTGAAGCTTTCTTT. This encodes CASSTGAVNTEAFF.

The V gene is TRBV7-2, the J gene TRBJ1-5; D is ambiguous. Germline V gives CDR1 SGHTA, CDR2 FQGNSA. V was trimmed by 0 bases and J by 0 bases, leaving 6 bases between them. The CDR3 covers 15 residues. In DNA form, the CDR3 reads TGTGCCAGCAGCTTAGCCCTTCCTAGCAATCAGCCCCAGCATTTT. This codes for CASSLALPSNQPQHF.

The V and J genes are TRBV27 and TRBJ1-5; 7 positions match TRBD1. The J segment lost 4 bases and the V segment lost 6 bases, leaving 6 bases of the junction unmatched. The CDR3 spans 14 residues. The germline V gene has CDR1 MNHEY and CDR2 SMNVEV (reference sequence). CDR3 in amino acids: CASSQNRGNQPQHF. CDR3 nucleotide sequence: TGTGCCAGCAGCCAAAACAGGGGAAATCAGCCCCAGCATTTT.

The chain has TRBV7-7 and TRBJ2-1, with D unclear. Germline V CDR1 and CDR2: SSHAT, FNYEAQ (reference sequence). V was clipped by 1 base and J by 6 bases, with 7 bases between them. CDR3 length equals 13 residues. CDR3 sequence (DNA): TGTGCCAGCAGCTTAGAACAGTCCAATGAGCAGTTCTTC. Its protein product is CASSLEQSNEQFF.